This T cell receptor (beta chain) stems from a study of shared clonotypes between healthy human individuals. General study findings and limits: It was observed that roughly 4.8% of naive CD4 clonotypes were shared across a few donors.

This table comes from immunoSEQ multiplex PCR, and its TCRdb copy is limited to in-frame clones, with some not included. The sample holds approximately 1,500,000 clones; around 97% are singletons and the top ten take more than 0.9%. Trimming cost V 0 bases and J 6 bases, with 16 bases left between them. The CDR3 contains 16 residues. Germline V gene data show CDR1 as SGHRS and CDR2 as YFSETQ. With regard to this clone: Antigen unknown.

The V call is TRBV5-1, the J call TRBJ2-1; D uncertain. This TCR was recovered from a man aged 25 to 45 in good health. The sample comprised naive CD4+ T cells sorted from blood. Subset described: CD45RA+ positively selected. CDR3 in amino acids: CASSLDGQGLGNEQFF. For the CDR3, the DNA is TGCGCCAGCAGCTTGGACGGGCAAGGCCTTGGCAATGAGCAGTTCTTC. Filled out from reference TRBV5-1 and TRBJ2-1, the complete variable domain reads KAGVTQTPRYLIKTRGQQVTLSCSPISGHRSVSWYQQTPGQGLQFLFEYFSETQRNKGNFPGRFSGRQFSNSRSEMNVSTLELGDSALYLCASSLDGQGLGNEQFFGPGTRLTVL.